The 8 T cell receptor beta chains below all came from one sample that was sequenced in a study of technical replicates of blood from several donors. Produced via immunoSEQ multiplex PCR; TCRdb's table is partial and in-frame only. The sample yields tens of thousands of clones, roughly 94% seen once. The sequenced sample was T cells isolated from PBMCs. The receptors come from a human donor in good health.

The chain carries TRBV6-5 and TRBJ2-2, with D perhaps TRBD2 (6 bases). The CDR3 totals 13 residues. Germline lookup yields CDR1 MNHEY and CDR2 SVGAGI. V dropped 8 bases and J dropped 6 bases, with 13 bases sitting between them. In DNA, the CDR3 is TGTGCCAGCGGATTACTAGCTCCCGGGGAGCTGTTTTTT. Its protein product is CASGLLAPGELFF.

The chain couples TRBV29-1 to TRBJ1-2; D unresolved. The CDR3 is 15 residues long. V was cut by 3 bases and J by 5 bases, with 19 bases left in between. CDR1 is SQVTM and CDR2 is ANQGSEA in the germline V gene. CDR3 protein: CSVDLGGSSIYGYTF. As DNA, the CDR3 is TGCAGCGTTGACCTCGGAGGGTCGTCAATTTATGGCTACACCTTC. Together with reference TRBV29-1 and TRBJ1-2, the CDR3 gives the full variable domain: SAVISQKPSRDICQRGTSLTIQCQVDSQVTMMFWYRQQPGQSLTLIATANQGSEATYESGFVIDKFPISRPNLTFSTLTVSNMSPEDSSIYLCSVDLGGSSIYGYTFGSGTRLTVV.

The V and J genes are TRBV4-1 and TRBJ2-5; TRBD1 is a possible D gene (5 bases). Per the germline V gene, CDR1 is MGHRA and CDR2 is YSYEKL. Trimming cost V 1 base and J 2 bases, with 8 bases left between them. This CDR3 region has 14 residues. CDR3 DNA sequence: TGCGCCAGCAGCCAAGTTGGGGCGCAAGAGACCCAGTACTTC. This codes for CASSQVGAQETQYF.

V usage is TRBV6-1 and J usage is TRBJ2-7; D possibly corresponds to TRBD1 (5 bases). This CDR3 has 13 residues. Germline lookup yields CDR1 MNHNS and CDR2 SASEGT. Trimming left V 2 bases short and J 2 bases short, with 7 bases between. The CDR3 coding sequence is TGTGCCAGCAGTGAACAACAGGCCTACGAGCAGTACTTC. The encoded protein is CASSEQQAYEQYF.

The chain recombines TRBV7-2 with TRBJ2-7; TRBD1 aligns across 12 bases. Germline CDR1 SGHTA, CDR2 FQGNSA. With V trimmed by 4 bases and J by 4 bases, 5 bases remained unmatched. CDR3 size: 15 residues. The CDR3 DNA reads as TGTGCCAGCAGCTCGGGACAGGGGGCTTTGTACGAGCAGTACTTC. This gives the protein CASSSGQGALYEQYF.

The genes are TRBV6-1 and TRBJ2-2; 7 positions match TRBD2. Unmatched junction bases numbered 2, after V lost 6 bases and J lost 7 bases. Germline loops: CDR1 MNHNS, CDR2 SASEGT. The CDR3 loop spans 12 amino acids. CDR3 nucleotides: TGTGCCAGCAGGACTAGCCTCGGGGAGCTGTTTTTT. Translating gives CASRTSLGELFF.

J is TRBJ2-7 and V is TRBV7-9, with TRBD2 matching 7 bases. The germline CDR1 and CDR2 sequences are SEHNR and FQNEAQ (reference sequence). The CDR3 extends over 13 amino acids. Germline trimming cut 7 bases from V and 4 bases from J; bases unmatched to any gene: 7. CDR3 protein: CASNNWEGYEQYF. CDR3 coding DNA: TGTGCCAGCAACAACTGGGAGGGATACGAGCAGTACTTC.

This chain joins TRBV6-5 and TRBJ2-7, with 10 bases fitting TRBD1. The CDR3 contains 15 residues. V lost 0 bases and J lost 7; bases outside the gene matches: 6. Germline V gene sequence: CDR1 MNHEY, CDR2 SVGAGI. CDR3 DNA: TGTGCCAGCAGTTACTCTTGGACAGGGGGAGCGGAGCAGTACTTC. It specifies CASSYSWTGGAEQYF.